The entry below describes one TCR beta chain. Its specificity is unknown. The data were taken from a study of regulatory T cells in long-lasting Graves disease. Study-level background: Disease was considered persistent Graves' disease after over 5 years of antithyroid drugs (with positive TSH receptor antibodies).

Findings and limits, study-wide: The TCR repertoire of persistent Graves' patients was less diverse than that of newly diagnosed ones.

Investigators prepared the TCR beta libraries by applying iRepertoire HTBI primers and Arm-PCR of CDR3 regions. Via MiXCR, TCRdb re-called the multiplex PCR reads, giving one row per CDR3 protein. The sample has a few hundred thousand distinct CDR3 sequences, around 22% seen once. Time point: persistent/refractory GD, antithyroid drugs over 5 years with positive TRAb. Preparation of the TCR library used RNA extracted from PBMCs. The germline CDR1 and CDR2 sequences are GTSNPN and SVGIG (reference sequence). The CDR3 length is 15 residues. Trimming stripped 0 bases from V and 3 bases from J, with 12 bases between.

The TCR was taken from a female donor with Graves disease. This chain links TRBV30 with TRBJ1-5; possibly TRBD1 for D (6 bases). The sequences come from peripheral blood mononuclear cells (PBMCs), collected when the disease was refractory, from a patient treated with antithyroid drugs. CDR3: CAWSVHQGFNQPQHF. DNA for the CDR3: TGTGCCTGGAGTGTACATCAGGGGTTCAATCAGCCCCAGCATTTT. The full variable domain, its missing parts supplied by reference TRBV30 and TRBJ1-5, is SQTIHQWPATLVQPVGSPLSLECTVEGTSNPNLYWYRQAAGRGLQLLFYSVGIGQISSEVPQNLSASRPQDRQFILSSKKLLLSDSGFYLCAWSVHQGFNQPQHFGDGTRLSIL.